This T cell receptor (beta chain) was sequenced during a study of cytomegalovirus exposure and HLA in healthy donors. Study results and caveats: Cytomegalovirus-associated status was assigned to about 150 TCR beta chains. Reports described diagnosis of cytomegalovirus status by the classifier as highly specific and sensitive.

Sequenced by immunoSEQ multiplex PCR; TCRdb stores in-frame clones only, minus some. Here the sample spans approximately 150,000 clones, roughly nine tenths being singletons. In the case of this clone: Its antigen is unidentified.

CDR3 length: 14 amino acids. V lost 7 bases and J lost 4, with 16 bases in between. The germline CDR1 and CDR2 sequences are MNHNS and SASEGT. The rearrangement joins TRBV6-1 to TRBJ1-1, with D perhaps matching TRBD1 (5 bases). The sequence derives from a woman under 30 in good health and CMV-seropositive. The specimen was PBMCs. This CDR3 is CASTLTDLLTEAFF. The CDR3 DNA is TGTGCCAGCACATTGACAGATCTGCTCACTGAAGCTTTCTTT.